Sequencing of this T cell receptor (beta chain) was carried out in a study of T cell responses to AZD1222 COVID-19 vaccine. Second-dose groups at about 4 or about 12 weeks were pooled. Turning to this clone: The target antigen is unknown.

General study results and limits: The donors showed a predominance of white British ancestry and of females, with possible underestimation of clonal diversity. Baseline seropositivity characterized only a handful of AZD1222 recipients.

The germline V gene encodes CDR1 SGHVS and CDR2 FQNEAQ. This CDR3 spans 15 amino acids. Trimming pared 0 bases from V and 3 bases from J, leaving 12 bases between. Sequenced by immunoSEQ multiplex PCR; TCRdb stores in-frame clones only, minus some. This table has some 50,000 clones, about 88% appearing once. Here the sequenced sample was peripheral blood, taken 28 days after the second AZD1222 dose. The sequence came from an adult who received the AZD1222 COVID-19 vaccine. J is TRBJ2-7 and V is TRBV7-8, with a weak D call TRBD1 (6 bases). Here the CDR3 reads CASSLAGSGDYEQYF. CDR3 DNA sequence: TGTGCCAGCAGCTTAGCGGGGTCAGGGGACTACGAGCAGTACTTC.